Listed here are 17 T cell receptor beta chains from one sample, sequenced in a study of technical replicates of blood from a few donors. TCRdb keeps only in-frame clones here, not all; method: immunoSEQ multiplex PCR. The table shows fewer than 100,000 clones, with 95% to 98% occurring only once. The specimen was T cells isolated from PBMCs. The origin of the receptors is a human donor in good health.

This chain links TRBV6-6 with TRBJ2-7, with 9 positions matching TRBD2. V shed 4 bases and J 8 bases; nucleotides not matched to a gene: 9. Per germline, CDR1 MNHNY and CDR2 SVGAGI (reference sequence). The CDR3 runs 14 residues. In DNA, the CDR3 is TGTGCCAGCAGTTTAGCGGGAGACGTTATCAAGCAGTACTTC. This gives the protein CASSLAGDVIKQYF.

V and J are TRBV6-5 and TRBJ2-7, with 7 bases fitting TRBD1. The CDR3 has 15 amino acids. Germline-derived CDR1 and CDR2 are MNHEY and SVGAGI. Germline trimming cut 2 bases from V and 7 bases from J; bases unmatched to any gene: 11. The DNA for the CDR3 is TGTGCCAGCAGTTACGCTTGGGACAGATTAATAGAGCAGTACTTC. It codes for CASSYAWDRLIEQYF.

The CDR3 bases are TGTGCCAGCAGCTTAGTAGCACTAAACTACGAGCAGTACTTC. Its protein is CASSLVALNYEQYF. The V gene is TRBV11-2, the J gene TRBJ2-7, with no clear D. V lost 1 base and J lost 3, with 10 bases in between. The CDR3 is 14 amino acids. Germline CDR1 and CDR2: SGHAT and FQNNGV.

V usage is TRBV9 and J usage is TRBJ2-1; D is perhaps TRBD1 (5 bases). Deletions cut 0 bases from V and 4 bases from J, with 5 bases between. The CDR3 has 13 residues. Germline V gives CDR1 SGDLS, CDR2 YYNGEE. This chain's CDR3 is CASSVGQYNEQFF. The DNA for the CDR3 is TGTGCCAGCAGCGTAGGACAGTACAATGAGCAGTTCTTC.

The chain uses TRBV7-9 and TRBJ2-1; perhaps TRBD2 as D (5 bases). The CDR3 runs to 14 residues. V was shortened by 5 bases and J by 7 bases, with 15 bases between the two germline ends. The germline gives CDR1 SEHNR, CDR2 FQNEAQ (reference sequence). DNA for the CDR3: TGTGCCAGCAGCCCATCTCGCGGGTTTAATGAGCAGTTCTTC. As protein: CASSPSRGFNEQFF.

The DNA of the CDR3 is TGTGCCAGCGCGGCTCTCCAGGGGGGTTACAATGAGCAGTTCTTC. This sequence encodes CASAALQGGYNEQFF. The gene calls are TRBV5-4 and TRBJ2-1, with a weak D call TRBD1 (7 bases). Germline V lookup: CDR1 SGHNT, CDR2 YYREEE (reference sequence). Trimming removed 7 bases at V and 4 bases at J, with 18 bases between. The CDR3 contains 15 residues.

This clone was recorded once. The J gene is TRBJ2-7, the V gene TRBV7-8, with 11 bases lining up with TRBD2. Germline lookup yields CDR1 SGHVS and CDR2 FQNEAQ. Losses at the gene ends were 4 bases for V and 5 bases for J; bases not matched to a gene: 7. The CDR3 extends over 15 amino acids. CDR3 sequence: CASSSGLAGRHEQYF. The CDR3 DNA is TGTGCCAGCAGCTCCGGACTAGCGGGTCGTCACGAGCAGTACTTC.

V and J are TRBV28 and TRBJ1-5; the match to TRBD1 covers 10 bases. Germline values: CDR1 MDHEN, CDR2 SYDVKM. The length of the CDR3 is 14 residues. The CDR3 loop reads CAYKTGTGDQPQHF. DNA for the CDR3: TGTGCATATAAAACCGGGACAGGGGATCAGCCCCAGCATTTT. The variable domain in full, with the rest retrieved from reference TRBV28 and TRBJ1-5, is DVKVTQSSRYLVKRTGEKVFLECVQDMDHENMFWYRQDPGLGLRLIYFSYDVKMKEKGDIPEGYSVSREKKERFSLILESASTNQTSMYLCAYKTGTGDQPQHFGDGTRLSIL.

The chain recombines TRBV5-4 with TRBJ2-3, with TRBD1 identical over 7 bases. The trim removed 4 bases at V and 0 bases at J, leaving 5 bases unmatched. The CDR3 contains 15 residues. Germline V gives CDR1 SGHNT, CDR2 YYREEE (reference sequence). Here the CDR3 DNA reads TGTGCCAGCAGCCTAAGGGACAGTAGCACAGATACGCAGTATTTT. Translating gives CASSLRDSSTDTQYF.

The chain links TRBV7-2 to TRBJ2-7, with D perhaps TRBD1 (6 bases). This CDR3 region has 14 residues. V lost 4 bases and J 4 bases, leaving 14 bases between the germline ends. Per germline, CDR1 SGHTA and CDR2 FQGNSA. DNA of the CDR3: TGTGCCAGCAGCTCAGCACCAGGGGTTTACGAGCAGTACTTC. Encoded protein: CASSSAPGVYEQYF.

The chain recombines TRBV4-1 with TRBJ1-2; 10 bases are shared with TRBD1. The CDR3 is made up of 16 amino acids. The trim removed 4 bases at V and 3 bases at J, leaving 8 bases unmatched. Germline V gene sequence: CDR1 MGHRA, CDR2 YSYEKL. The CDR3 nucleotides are TGCGCCAGCAGCCCGGCCGACAGGGGGCTCGACTATGGCTACACCTTC. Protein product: CASSPADRGLDYGYTF.

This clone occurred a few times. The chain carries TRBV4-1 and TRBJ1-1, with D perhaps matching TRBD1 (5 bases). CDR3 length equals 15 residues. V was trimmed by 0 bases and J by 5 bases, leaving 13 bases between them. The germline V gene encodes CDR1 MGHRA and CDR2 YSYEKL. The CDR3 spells CASSQDGNGATEAFF. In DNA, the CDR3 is TGCGCCAGCAGCCAAGATGGGAATGGGGCGACTGAAGCTTTCTTT.

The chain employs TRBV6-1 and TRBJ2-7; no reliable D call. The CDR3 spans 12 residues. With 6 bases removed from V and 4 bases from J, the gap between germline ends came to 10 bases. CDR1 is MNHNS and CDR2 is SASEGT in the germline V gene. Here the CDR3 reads CASSASGYEQYF. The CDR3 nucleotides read TGTGCCAGCAGCGCATCAGGTTACGAGCAGTACTTC.

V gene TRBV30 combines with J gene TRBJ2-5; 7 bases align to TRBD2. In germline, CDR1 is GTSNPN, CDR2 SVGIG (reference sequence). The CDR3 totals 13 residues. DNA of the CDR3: TGTGCGTGGGGGGGAGGGAGGAAAGAGACCCAGTACTTC. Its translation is CAWGGGRKETQYF.

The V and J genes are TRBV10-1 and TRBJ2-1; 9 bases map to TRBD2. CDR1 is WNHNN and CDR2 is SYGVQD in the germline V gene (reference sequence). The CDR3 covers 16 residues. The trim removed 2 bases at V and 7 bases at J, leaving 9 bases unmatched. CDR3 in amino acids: CASSEPREGLINEQFF. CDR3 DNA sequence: TGCGCCAGCAGTGAGCCGCGGGAGGGCCTTATAAATGAGCAGTTCTTC.

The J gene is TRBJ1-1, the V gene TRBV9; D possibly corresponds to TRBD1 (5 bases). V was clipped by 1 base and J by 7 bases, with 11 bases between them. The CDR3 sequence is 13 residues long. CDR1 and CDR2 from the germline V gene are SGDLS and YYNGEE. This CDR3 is CASSVSRADEAFF. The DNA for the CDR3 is TGTGCCAGCAGCGTATCCAGGGCTGATGAAGCTTTCTTT.

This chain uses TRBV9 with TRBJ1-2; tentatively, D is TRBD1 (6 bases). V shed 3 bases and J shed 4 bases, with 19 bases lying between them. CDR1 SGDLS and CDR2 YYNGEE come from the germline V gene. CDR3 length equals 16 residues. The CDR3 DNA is TGTGCCAGCAGCGCCGGAGGGGGGGACTCCTTCTATGGCTACACCTTC. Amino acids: CASSAGGGDSFYGYTF.